The T cell receptor beta chain under discussion was sequenced for a study of T cells in Graves' hyperthyroidism and ophthalmopathy. In germline, CDR1 is SGHVS, CDR2 FNYEAQ. The germline V and J ends were trimmed by 8 bases and 3 bases, with 22 bases remaining between them. This CDR3 region has 16 residues. The investigators amplified TCR beta CDR3 regions from RNA transcripts. The TCR CDR3 first-round RT-PCR relied on the HTBI primer set. One entry per CDR3 protein results from TCRdb running MiXCR on the multiplex PCR reads. Of nearly 750,000 distinct CDR3 sequences listed, 35% are singletons. For this clonotype: This may be a read error: a much more frequent sequence differs by one nucleotide.

Sequenced: blood. The receptor's source is a woman aged 40 to 50 with Graves' hyperthyroidism. The chain combines TRBV7-6 with TRBJ1-1; weak D call: TRBD1 (5 bases). The CDR3 here is CASGKGSLGGDTEAFF. The CDR3 DNA reads TGTGCCAGCGGCAAAGGATCTCTCGGGGGTGACACTGAAGCTTTCTTT.